This is a list of T cell receptor beta chains from one sample in a study of blood T cell repertoires in COVID-19. Sequencing was performed with immunoSEQ multiplex PCR; in TCRdb, only in-frame clones are kept and a portion is missing. The sample yields some 15,000 clones, 87% seen once. Source material: peripheral blood. Source of these receptors: a human donor in a cohort sampled during active COVID-19. Both conserved end residues are part of each CDR3. The order of the fields is clone size, V gene, J gene, D gene, CDR3 protein, CDR3 DNA. A D gene is named only where the DNA matches it firmly. For some rows the clone size is stated as once, few or many, or as a class when expanded; others skip it.

.,TRBV7-9,TRBJ1-1,.,CASSFGGTVNTEAFF,TGTGCCAGCAGCTTCGGGGGGACGGTGAACACTGAAGCTTTCTTT
.,TRBV4-3,TRBJ1-3,.,CASSQDAGAGGNTIYF,TGCGCCAGCAGCCAAGACGCGGGGGCCGGAGGAAACACCATATATTTT
.,TRBV10-3,TRBJ2-2,.,CAIRSSGNPPSSTGELFF,TGTGCCATCAGAAGTAGCGGTAACCCCCCTTCGAGCACCGGGGAGCTGTTTTTT
.,TRBV6-5,TRBJ2-3,.,CASSYSGGTDTQYF,TGTGCCAGCAGTTACTCGGGGGGTACAGATACGCAGTATTTT
.,TRBV27,TRBJ2-2,TRBD2,CASSRGLADSTGELFF,TGTGCCAGCAGCCGAGGACTAGCGGACTCTACCGGGGAGCTGTTTTTT
.,TRBV19,TRBJ2-1,TRBD2,CASSMVGTSVLDEQFF,TGTGCCAGTAGTATGGTCGGGACTAGCGTCCTCGATGAGCAGTTCTTC
.,TRBV6-2/TRBV6-3,TRBJ2-2,.,CASSLAGVRTGELFF,TGTGCCAGCAGTTTAGCCGGGGTGAGGACCGGGGAGCTGTTTTTT
few,TRBV15,TRBJ1-6,.,CATSTRDTHRSLHF,TGTGCCACCAGCACCCGGGACACGCACCGGTCCCTCCACTTT
.,TRBV19,TRBJ2-6,TRBD2,CASSLIAGGSGANVLTF,TGTGCCAGTAGTTTAATAGCGGGAGGTTCTGGGGCCAACGTCCTGACTTTC
.,TRBV27,TRBJ2-3,.,CASWGGIGTDTQYF,TGTGCCAGCTGGGGGGGCATAGGCACAGATACGCAGTATTTT
once,TRBV27,TRBJ2-3,TRBD2,CASSPEGLAGGLNTQYF,TGTGCCAGCAGCCCGGAGGGACTAGCGGGAGGGCTGAATACGCAGTATTTT
.,TRBV28,TRBJ2-2,TRBD2,CASSFDGTSVPTGELFF,TGTGCCAGCAGTTTTGATGGGACTAGCGTTCCCACCGGGGAGCTGTTTTTT
.,TRBV30,TRBJ1-5,TRBD1,CAWSVLGTGGANQPQHF,TGTGCCTGGAGTGTACTTGGGACAGGGGGCGCGAATCAGCCCCAGCATTTT
.,TRBV28,TRBJ1-5,TRBD1,CANQGANQPQHF,TGTGCCAACCAGGGGGCTAATCAGCCCCAGCATTTT
.,TRBV27,TRBJ1-2,TRBD1,CASSRQGNYGYTF,TGTGCCAGCAGTCGACAGGGGAACTATGGCTACACCTTC
.,TRBV4-1,TRBJ1-6,.,CASSPLGRASPLHF,TGCGCCAGCAGCCCCTTAGGGAGGGCTTCACCCCTCCACTTT
.,TRBV29-1,TRBJ2-5,.,CSGRDSGSETQYF,TGCAGCGGAAGGGACTCTGGCTCCGAGACCCAGTACTTC
.,TRBV27,TRBJ1-1,.,CASSLSTEMNTEAFF,TGTGCCAGCAGTTTATCAACGGAGATGAACACTGAAGCTTTCTTT
.,TRBV7-9,TRBJ2-7,.,CASSSGQLGSYEQYF,TGTGCCAGCAGCTCTGGACAGTTGGGAAGCTACGAGCAGTACTTC
.,TRBV28,TRBJ1-6,.,CTSSLFGEAGRRSSPLHF,TGTACCAGCAGTTTATTCGGGGAGGCGGGACGACGGTCTTCACCCCTCCACTTT
.,TRBV6-5,TRBJ1-5,.,CASSYGGVGKPQHF,TGTGCCAGCAGTTATGGGGGCGTGGGGAAGCCCCAGCATTTT
.,TRBV7-8,TRBJ2-7,.,CASSLQADEQYF,TGTGCCAGCAGCTTACAGGCCGATGAGCAGTACTTC
.,TRBV28,TRBJ2-3,.,CASSSGPWASEATDTQYF,TGTGCCAGCAGTTCTGGGCCGTGGGCTAGCGAGGCGACAGATACGCAGTATTTT
.,TRBV4-1,TRBJ1-6,.,CASSQEPRAPYNSPLHF,TGCGCCAGCAGCCAAGAACCCCGAGCTCCTTATAATTCACCCCTCCACTTT
.,TRBV5-5,TRBJ2-1,TRBD2,CASSQGLYNEQFF,TGTGCCAGCAGCCAGGGACTATACAATGAGCAGTTCTTC
.,TRBV28,TRBJ2-2,.,CASSYGGGTGELFF,TGTGCCAGCAGTTACGGGGGTGGCACCGGGGAGCTGTTTTTT